This T cell receptor (beta chain) was sequenced for a study of identical twins. CDR3 length: 14 residues. Trimming stripped 4 bases from V and 0 bases from J, with 11 bases between. The germline V gene encodes CDR1 SQVTM and CDR2 ANQGSEA. TCRdb re-derived calls from the 5' RACE reads in MiXCR, one entry per CDR3 protein. The table records some 100,000 distinct CDR3 sequences, less than 6.5% of them present only once. This clonotype was seen repeatedly, ten times or more. The J gene is TRBJ2-3, the V gene TRBV29-1; D gene unclear. The clonotype was recovered from a woman in her 50s in good health. Sequences were obtained from memory T cells sorted from blood. DNA for the CDR3: TGCAGCGTTGCTCTGACGCTAAGCACAGATACGCAGTATTTT. Protein: CSVALTLSTDTQYF.